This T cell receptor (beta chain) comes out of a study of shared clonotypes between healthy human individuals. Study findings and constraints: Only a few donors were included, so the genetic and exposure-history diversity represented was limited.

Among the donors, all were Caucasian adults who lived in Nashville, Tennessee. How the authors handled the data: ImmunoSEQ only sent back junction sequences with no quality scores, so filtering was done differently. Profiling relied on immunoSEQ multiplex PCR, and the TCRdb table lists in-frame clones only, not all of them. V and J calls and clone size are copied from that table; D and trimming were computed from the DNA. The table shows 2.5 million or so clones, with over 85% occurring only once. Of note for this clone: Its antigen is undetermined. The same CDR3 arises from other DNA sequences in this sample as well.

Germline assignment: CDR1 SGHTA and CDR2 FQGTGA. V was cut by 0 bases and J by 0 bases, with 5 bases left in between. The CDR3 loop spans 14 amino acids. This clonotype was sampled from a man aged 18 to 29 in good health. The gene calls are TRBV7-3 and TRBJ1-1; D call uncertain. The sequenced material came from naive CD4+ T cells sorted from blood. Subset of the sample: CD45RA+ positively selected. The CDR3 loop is CASSLTGMNTEAFF. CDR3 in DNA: TGTGCCAGCAGCTTAACGGGGATGAACACTGAAGCTTTCTTT.